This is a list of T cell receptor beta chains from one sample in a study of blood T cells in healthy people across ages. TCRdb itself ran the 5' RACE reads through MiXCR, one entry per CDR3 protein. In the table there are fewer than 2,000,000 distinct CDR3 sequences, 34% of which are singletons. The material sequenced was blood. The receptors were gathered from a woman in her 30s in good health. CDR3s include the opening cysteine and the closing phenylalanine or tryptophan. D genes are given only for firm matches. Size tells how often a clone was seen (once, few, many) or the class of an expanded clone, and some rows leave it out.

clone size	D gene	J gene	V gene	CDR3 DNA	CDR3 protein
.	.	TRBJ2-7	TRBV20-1	TGCAGTGCTAGTCTGGGGTTAGGCGAGCAGTACTTC	CSASLGLGEQYF
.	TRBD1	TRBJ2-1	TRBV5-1	TGCGCCAGCAGCTTGAGTCCCAGGGGGTCCGGCAATGAGCAGTTCTTC	CASSLSPRGSGNEQFF
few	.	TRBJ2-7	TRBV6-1	TGTGCCAGCACCAAAGAGCACAGGGCCTCCGAGCAGTACTTC	CASTKEHRASEQYF
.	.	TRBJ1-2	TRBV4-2	TGTGCCAGCAGCCAGGGGCGGTGGGGGGCGGAAGGCTACACCTTC	CASSQGRWGAEGYTF
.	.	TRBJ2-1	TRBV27	TGTGCCAGCAGTTTATCGATCAGCAACAATGAGCAGTTCTTC	CASSLSISNNEQFF
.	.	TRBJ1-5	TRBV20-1	TGCAGTGCGCGGGGGGGGGCCAATCAGCCCCAGCATTTT	CSARGGANQPQHF
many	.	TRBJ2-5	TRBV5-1	TGCGCCAGCAGCCCCCAGGGGCCGGGAGAGACCCAGTACTTC	CASSPQGPGETQYF
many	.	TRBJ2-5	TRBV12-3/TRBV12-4	TGTGCCAGCAGTTTAGCGCATGAAGAGACCCAGTACTTC	CASSLAHEETQYF
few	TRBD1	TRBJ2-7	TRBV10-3	TGTGCCATCTGGCGGGGACAGGGGGACTACGAGCAGTACTTC	CAIWRGQGDYEQYF
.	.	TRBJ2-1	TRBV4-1	TGCGCCAGCAGCCAAGAGCCCTTCCGTTACAATGAGCAGTTCTTC	CASSQEPFRYNEQFF
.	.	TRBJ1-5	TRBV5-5	TGTGCCAGCAGCTTGGGGGACACTCTTGTAGGCAATCAGCCCCAGCATTTT	CASSLGDTLVGNQPQHF
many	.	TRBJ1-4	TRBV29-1	TGCAGCGTTTCGGTGAGGGGGTTAGATGAAAAACTGTTTTTT	CSVSVRGLDEKLFF
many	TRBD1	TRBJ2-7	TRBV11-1	TGTGCCAGCAGCTTGAGGGGGCGATACGAGCAGTACTTC	CASSLRGRYEQYF
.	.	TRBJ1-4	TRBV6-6	TGTGCCACCAAGAGGACTTCCTCGGATGAAAAACTGTTTTTT	CATKRTSSDEKLFF
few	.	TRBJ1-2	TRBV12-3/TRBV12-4	TGTGCCAGCAGGGACAGTAACTATGGCTACACCTTC	CASRDSNYGYTF
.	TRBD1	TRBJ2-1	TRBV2	TGTGCCAGCAGAATCCGGGACAGGGTATCCTACAATGAGCAGTTCTTC	CASRIRDRVSYNEQFF
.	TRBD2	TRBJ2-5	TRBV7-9	TGTGCCAGCAGCTTCTCACGGACTAGCGGGAGAGAGACCCAGTACTTC	CASSFSRTSGRETQYF
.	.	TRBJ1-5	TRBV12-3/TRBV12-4	TGTGCCAGCAGTTTAGATGGGCCGGTTCAGCCCCAGCATTTT	CASSLDGPVQPQHF
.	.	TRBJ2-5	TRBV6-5	TGTGCCAGCAGCCCTCCTACTCTGCCGGAGACCCAGTACTTC	CASSPPTLPETQYF
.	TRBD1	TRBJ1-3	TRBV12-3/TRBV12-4	TGTGCCAGCAGTTCGACAGGGTTCGGAAACACCATATATTTT	CASSSTGFGNTIYF
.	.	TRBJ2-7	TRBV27	.	CASSSSTSGGYEQYF
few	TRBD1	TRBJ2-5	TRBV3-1	TGTGCCAGCAGCCAGCCCCGGGACAGGGGGCGAGCAGAGACCCAGTACTTC	CASSQPRDRGRAETQYF
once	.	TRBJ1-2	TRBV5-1	TGCGCCAGCAGCCGTGACTGGCCCGAGCTTGGCTACACCTTC	CASSRDWPELGYTF
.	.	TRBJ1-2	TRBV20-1	TGCAGTGCTAGAGGAATAGCAGTCTATGGCTACACCTTC	CSARGIAVYGYTF
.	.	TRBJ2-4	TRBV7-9	TGTGCCAGCAGCTATGCAGGGAAAGCCAAAAACACTCAGTACTTC	CASSYAGKAKNTQYF
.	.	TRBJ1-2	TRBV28	TGTGCCAGCAGGGGACCGGGTTTTCCTGCGGGCTACACCTTC	CASRGPGFPAGYTF
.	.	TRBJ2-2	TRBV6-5	TGTGCCAGCATCGAGTCGGGCAGGGGTAACACCGGGGAGCTGTTTTTT	CASIESGRGNTGELFF
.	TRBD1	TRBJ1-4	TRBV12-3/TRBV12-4	TGTGCCAGCAGATCGACAGGGAGGTTTGAAAAACTGTTTTTT	CASRSTGRFEKLFF
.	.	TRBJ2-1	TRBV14	TGTGCCAGCAGCCCCTCCCCTAGCTTACTCTACAATGAGCAGTTCTTC	CASSPSPSLLYNEQFF
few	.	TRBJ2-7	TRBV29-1	TGCAGCGTTGAAGTAGGATTGGCAGGGGGGTGGATAGAGCAGTACTTC	CSVEVGLAGGWIEQYF